This section outlines one T cell receptor (beta chain) sequence together with its context. Antigen: not known. The V end lost 2 bases, the J end lost 7 bases, and 14 bases lay between the germline ends. Germline V gene lookup returns CDR1 GTSNPN and CDR2 SVGIG (reference sequence). This CDR3 is 13 amino acids long. Sampled while nominally healthy, donors likely had unrecorded immune exposures. These data come from a study of cytomegalovirus exposure and HLA in healthy donors. General observations from the study: Presence/absence comparisons presumed near-even sequencing depth among donors. It was fewer than 200 TCR beta chains that were listed as cytomegalovirus-associated.

Primers for the PCR totalled 60 Vbeta and 13 Jbeta. The data were produced by immunoSEQ multiplex PCR, yet TCRdb's version contains in-frame clones alone and is incomplete. The sample records roughly 180,000 clones, 75% to 85% being singletons. V gene TRBV30 combines with J gene TRBJ1-2, with a tentative D call TRBD1 (6 bases). The clonotype comes from a man aged 18 to 29 in good health and CMV-seronegative. Sequenced sample: PBMCs. The CDR3 spells CAWSTRGLSGYTF. In nucleotides, the CDR3 is TGTGCCTGGAGTACCAGGGGTCTGAGTGGCTACACCTTC.